This T cell receptor (beta chain) was observed in a study of T cells in Graves' hyperthyroidism and ophthalmopathy (dated 2019 in TCRdb). About the investigation overall: Peripheral blood samples were taken at initial diagnosis, before any treatment was given. After sampling, hyperthyroidism patients received methimazole starting at 30 mg daily, and ophthalmopathy patients received high-dose intravenous methylprednisolone. The paper describes TCR Vbeta CDR3 sequencing of around 140 peripheral blood samples, made up of some 40 ophthalmopathy patients, roughly 80 hyperthyroidism patients and around 17 progressor patients. The approximately 100 discovery patients were divided at random into training and test sets in a 7:3 ratio. An independent validation cohort of fewer than 20 hyperthyroidism patients and roughly 16 patients who later progressed to ophthalmopathy tested prospective prediction of ophthalmopathy. TCR V-J signatures able to tell the groups apart were searched for in a discovery cohort of 95 to 100 patients, of whom under 45 had Graves' ophthalmopathy and roughly 59 had stable Graves' hyperthyroidism. In addition, the study compared T-cell repertoires in thyroid tissue and in blood from a handful of Graves' hyperthyroidism patients. Broader findings and caveats from the paper: Ophthalmopathy was separated from stable hyperthyroidism by a 13 V-J signature model, with 85% to 90% sensitivity and around 81% specificity obtained in cross-validation and 80%/75% obtained in testing. In validation, progression to ophthalmopathy was predicted by the model with about 70% sensitivity and 72% to 85% specificity, a median of around 5.9 months before onset. Sample size was not statistically predetermined, and investigators were not blinded to group allocation. Blood samples also contained most of the expanded thyroid clonotypes (frequency above 0.001), which suggests that blood repertoires may reflect thyroid immune responses.

Stable Graves' hyperthyroidism was defined as the absence of progression to ophthalmopathy over 18 months of follow-up. Hyperthyroidism patients were aged 18 to 65 years and newly diagnosed, with disease duration of less than 2 months. Patients with uncontrolled infections, other autoimmune diseases, pregnancy or lactation were excluded. Diagnoses relied on clinical symptoms, serum thyroxine and TRAb, thyroid ultrasound and orbital computed tomography. Ficoll-Paque density gradient centrifugation was used to isolate PBMCs from around 10 ml of fresh peripheral blood. Trizol reagent was used to extract total RNA, and RNA quality was then checked on an Agilent 2100 Bioanalyzer. From its cysteine to its phenylalanine, the CDR3 spans 14 amino acids. The entry retains the CDR3 DNA only, 42 bases that are in frame from base 1. CDR1 SGHNT and CDR2 YYREEE are derived from the germline V gene (reference sequence). Trimming takes 0 bases from V and 4 bases from J, and the germline ends sit 9 bases apart.

The sample holds many counts of this clonotype. The antigen it recognizes is unknown. No base qualities exist here, and no much larger clone lies one base off it. Amplification of TCR beta CDR3 regions was carried out from RNA transcripts. A first-round RT-PCR of the TCR CDR3 used the HTBI primer set with the Qiagen OneStep RT-PCR kit. A second multiplex PCR round built the libraries, followed by size selection and purification. The libraries were sequenced on an Illumina HiSeq2000 using paired-end 100 bp reads. In the paper's pipeline: SOAPnuke was used to process the raw data, removing reads that contained adapters or uncalled bases, had a mean Phred below 15, or lacked an exact match to the constant primer or identifier. COPE v1.2.5 was used to merge the high-quality paired reads, and each unique nucleotide sequence was defined as a clonotype. MiTCR v1.1 was used to align the clonotypes against IMGT TRBV, TRBD and TRBJ reference segments. Analysis was restricted to V-J combinations with a frequency above 0.0001, which covered roughly 99% of repertoires. The TCS score was defined as the ratio of F50 (clonal expansion) to E x V (chaos), calculated using BLOSUM62-based TCRdist between CDR3 peptides within each V-J. Welch's t-statistics and random forest reduced 500 to 550 V-J features to 10 to 15, which were used in a naive Bayes classifier (R e1071). The public reads were reanalyzed by TCRdb: fastp trimming at Q25, MiXCR alignment, in-frame beta chains only. Rows merge per CDR3 protein into single entries with the most common DNA and genes. TCRdb's processing, not the authors' own work, is the source of the V and J calls. Within this sample are 340,000 or so distinct CDR3 sequences, with 21% of them counted one time only. The ten largest clones capture 50% of the sample.

The source is a woman aged 50 to 60 with Graves' hyperthyroidism. Source material: blood. The chain employs TRBV5-4 and TRBJ2-3; confidence is insufficient to name the D gene. The DNA is TGTGCCAGCAGCTTGGACTCTCAGGCAGATACGCAGTATTTT. Translated, this gives CASSLDSQADTQYF.